Described below is a single TCR beta chain sequence and its context. Its antigen is undetermined. V dropped 4 bases and J dropped 3 bases, with 13 bases sitting between them. The germline V gene encodes CDR1 SEHNR and CDR2 FQNEAQ (reference sequence). This CDR3 has 14 residues. 13 Jbeta primers and 60 Vbeta primers were used for the PCR. Using immunoSEQ multiplex PCR, the repertoire was profiled, and TCRdb retains in-frame clones only, with some absent. This sample yields about 180,000 clones, of which about 78% are seen a single time; around 6% belongs to the top ten. The sample is drawn from a study of cytomegalovirus exposure and HLA in healthy donors. Study outcomes and limitations: Reports described diagnosis of cytomegalovirus status by the classifier as highly specific and sensitive. For most TCR beta V segments, an earlier analysis put the productive rate at about 87% or about 30% of the time.

The chain recombines TRBV7-9 with TRBJ2-7; maybe TRBD1 (5 bases). Sequencing was carried out using PBMCs. This sequence was found in a man aged 40-49 years in good health and CMV-seronegative. CDR3 in DNA: TGTGCCAGCAGCTATCAGGGCTCGGGCTACGAGCAGTACTTC. Translated, it gives CASSYQGSGYEQYF.